The 14 T cell receptor beta chains below were found in one sample sequenced in a study of shared clonotypes between healthy human individuals. Sequencing was performed with immunoSEQ multiplex PCR; in TCRdb, only in-frame clones are kept and a portion is missing. The sample lists 850,000 to 1,100,000 clones; about 72% were seen once. Sequencing was carried out using memory CD4+ T cells from PBMCs. Sample subset: CD45RA-negative fraction. These TCRs come from a man aged 18 to 30 in good health. Some clones in this sample may be carry-over from other donors' samples.

The V call is TRBV5-4, the J call TRBJ1-2; D may be TRBD1 (5 bases). Germline lookup yields CDR1 SGHNT and CDR2 YYREEE (reference sequence). The CDR3 covers 13 residues. Trimming removed 5 bases at V and 4 bases at J, with 12 bases between. This chain's CDR3 is CASRPGLLYGYTF. CDR3 nucleotide sequence: TGTGCCAGCAGGCCGGGACTGCTCTATGGCTACACCTTC.

The chain employs TRBV5-4 and TRBJ2-1, with D hard to call. CDR1 is SGHNT and CDR2 is YYREEE in the germline V gene (reference sequence). V lost 4 bases and J lost 9, with 8 bases in between. The CDR3 runs to 11 residues. CDR3 bases: TGTGCCAGCAGCGTTGATACTGAGCAGTTCTTC. Translated, it gives CASSVDTEQFF.

The chain links TRBV6-5 to TRBJ2-1, with D unclear. The germline V gene has CDR1 MNHEY and CDR2 SVGAGI. CDR3 length: 14 residues. V dropped 7 bases and J dropped 5 bases, with 15 bases sitting between them. The CDR3, as DNA: TGTGCCAGCACCCCCCCCGGCAGCAACAATGAGCAGTTCTTC. Protein sequence: CASTPPGSNNEQFF.

The sample holds a few counts of this clone. This chain uses TRBV20-1 with TRBJ2-2; unclear D gene. Trimming took 3 bases from V and 6 from J, leaving 5 bases between them. The CDR3 covers 11 residues. Germline values: CDR1 DFQATT, CDR2 SNEGSKA (reference sequence). DNA for the CDR3: TGCAGTGCTAGTCGGCCCGGGGAGCTGTTTTTT. As protein: CSASRPGELFF.

The chain recombines TRBV9 with TRBJ2-7; TRBD1 matches at 8 bases. Germline V gives CDR1 SGDLS, CDR2 YYNGEE. The CDR3 is 14 amino acids. J gave up 4 bases and V 4 bases, and 7 bases lay outside the gene matches. This CDR3 is CASSSGTGGYEQYF. Written as DNA, the CDR3 is TGTGCCAGCAGCTCCGGGACAGGAGGGTACGAGCAGTACTTC.

V is TRBV13 and J is TRBJ1-2, with D possibly being TRBD1 (5 bases). CDR1 is PRHDT, CDR2 FYEKMQ, per germline (reference sequence). There are 13 residues in the CDR3. V lost 4 bases and J 6 bases, leaving 12 bases between the germline ends. As DNA, the CDR3 is TGTGCCAGCAGCTCCGGGGCGCCGGATGGCTACACCTTC. Amino acids: CASSSGAPDGYTF. Drawing the rest from reference TRBV13 and TRBJ1-2, the complete variable domain is AAGVIQSPRHLIKEKRETATLKCYPIPRHDTVYWYQQGPGQDPQFLISFYEKMQSDKGSIPDRFSAQQFSDYHSELNMSSLELGDSALYFCASSSGAPDGYTFGSGTRLTVV.

There are a few counts of this clone. V usage is TRBV5-1 and J usage is TRBJ2-4; a weak D match, TRBD2 (6 bases). The germline gives CDR1 SGHRS, CDR2 YFSETQ. The CDR3 loop spans 15 amino acids. V lost 5 bases, J lost 6 bases, and 18 bases lay in between. The CDR3 region is CASRVGGTDLNIQYF. DNA for the CDR3: TGCGCCAGCAGGGTCGGCGGGACGGATTTAAACATTCAGTACTTC.

The chain joins TRBV20-1 to TRBJ1-2, with 7 bases lining up with TRBD1. Germline assignment: CDR1 DFQATT and CDR2 SNEGSKA (reference sequence). CDR3 length equals 11 residues. V dropped 6 bases and J dropped 8; count of bases not matched to a gene: 6. The CDR3 protein is CSASRQGGYTF. DNA of the CDR3: TGCAGTGCCTCCAGACAGGGAGGCTACACCTTC.

This chain connects TRBV11-2 to TRBJ2-7; TRBD1 aligns across 9 bases. The CDR3 loop spans 15 amino acids. The germline V gene has CDR1 SGHAT and CDR2 FQNNGV. V lost 5 bases and J lost 1; bases outside the gene matches: 6. CDR3 loop: CASSPTGTGSYEQYF. In DNA form, the CDR3 reads TGTGCCAGCAGCCCGACCGGGACAGGGTCCTACGAGCAGTACTTC.

The rearrangement joins TRBV7-6 to TRBJ2-7, with 16 bases that match TRBD2. With 5 bases clipped from V and 2 bases from J, the junction kept 6 bases outside the gene matches. Germline assignment: CDR1 SGHVS and CDR2 FNYEAQ. CDR3 length: 17 amino acids. DNA of the CDR3: TGTGCCAGCAGCCTTGGGACTAGCGGGAGGGAAGCCTACGAGCAGTACTTC. The encoded protein is CASSLGTSGREAYEQYF.

Regarding this clone: At the DNA level, this CDR3 is encoded by other sequences in the same sample as well. The chain has TRBV11-3 and TRBJ2-2, with D maybe TRBD2 (5 bases). From germline, CDR1 is SGHNT and CDR2 YENEEA. This CDR3 has 15 residues. V lost 2 bases to trimming and J lost 1 base, with 8 bases between them. The CDR3 spells CASSLSGVNTGELFF. CDR3 DNA sequence: TGTGCCAGCAGCTTATCCGGGGTGAACACCGGGGAGCTGTTTTTT.

The gene calls are TRBV28 and TRBJ2-7, with 9 bases lining up with TRBD1. V lost 7 bases and J lost 3; bases outside the gene matches: 10. The CDR3 loop spans 15 amino acids. CDR1 and CDR2 (germline): MDHEN, SYDVKM. The DNA for the CDR3 is TGTGCCAGCACTGTGGCCGGACAGGGGATCTACGAGCAGTACTTC. Amino acids: CASTVAGQGIYEQYF.

This clone was counted only a few times. This chain joins TRBV10-3 and TRBJ2-3; D could derive from TRBD1 or TRBD2 (7 bases each). The germline V gene encodes CDR1 ENHRY and CDR2 SYGVKD. This CDR3 region has 13 residues. V lost 3 bases and J 5 bases, leaving 9 bases between the germline ends. The CDR3 loop reads CAISDRGGDTQYF. CDR3 nucleotides: TGTGCCATCAGTGACAGGGGGGGAGATACGCAGTATTTT.

This chain connects TRBV9 to TRBJ1-1, with a possible D match to TRBD1 (6 bases). V was trimmed by 0 bases and J by 6 bases, leaving 9 bases between them. Per the germline V gene, CDR1 is SGDLS and CDR2 is YYNGEE. CDR3 size: 13 residues. Here the CDR3 DNA reads TGTGCCAGCAGCGTAGTACAGGGCCCTGAAGCTTTCTTT. The encoded protein is CASSVVQGPEAFF.